Listed below are T cell receptor beta chains from one sample, sequenced in a study of beta chain features in type 1 diabetes. Repertoires were generated with immunoSEQ multiplex PCR, while TCRdb's copy carries only in-frame clones and drops some. The data contain nearly 700,000 clones, roughly 13% of them singletons. Specimen: naive CD4+ T cells from blood. The receptors shown here come from a man aged 18 to 29 with type 1 diabetes. Each CDR3 is given with its conserved first and last residue. D genes are given only for firm matches. For some rows the clone size is stated as once, few or many, or as a class when expanded; others skip it.

v_gene	d_gene	j_gene	abundance	CDR3aa	CDR3nt
TRBV2	TRBD1	TRBJ1-2	few	CASSGGQSYGYTF	TGTGCCAGCAGTGGGGGACAGAGCTATGGCTACACCTTC
TRBV28	TRBD2	TRBJ2-3	few	CASSSPGLAGITDTQYF	TGTGCCAGCAGTTCCCCTGGACTAGCGGGAATCACAGATACGCAGTATTTT
TRBV4-1	NA	TRBJ1-1	few	CASSQAGVMNTEAFF	TGCGCCAGCAGCCAGGCGGGGGTTATGAACACTGAAGCTTTCTTT
TRBV29-1	TRBD2	TRBJ2-7	few	CSVGTTTYEQYF	TGCAGCGTGGGGACTACGACCTACGAGCAGTACTTC
TRBV27	NA	TRBJ2-7	NA	CASSLRPTYEQYF	TGTGCCAGCAGTCTCCGCCCAACCTACGAGCAGTACTTC
TRBV27	NA	TRBJ2-5	few	CASSLSSWGLGETQYF	TGTGCCAGCAGTTTATCATCGTGGGGTTTAGGAGAGACCCAGTACTTC
TRBV7-3	NA	TRBJ1-1	few	CASSYGLQGDTEAFF	TGTGCCAGCAGCTACGGACTCCAAGGGGACACTGAAGCTTTCTTT
TRBV5-1	TRBD1	TRBJ2-3	few	CASGGQEPTDTQYF	TGCGCCAGCGGGGGACAGGAGCCCACAGATACGCAGTATTTT
TRBV30	TRBD2	TRBJ2-2	NA	CAWSVRGGPPRELFF	TGTGCCTGGAGTGTACGCGGGGGGCCACCCCGGGAGCTGTTTTTT
TRBV7-7	NA	TRBJ1-4	few	CASSHTMAFNEKLFF	TGTGCTAGCAGCCACACCATGGCCTTTAATGAAAAACTGTTTTTT
TRBV6-5	NA	TRBJ1-2	few	CASSYGRGGYGYTF	TGTGCCAGCAGTTACGGCAGGGGCGGCTATGGCTACACCTTC
TRBV5-4	NA	TRBJ2-7	NA	CASSSGLQGAHF	TGTGCCAGCAGCTCGGGGCTGCAGGGAGCGCACTTC
TRBV28	NA	TRBJ2-7	NA	CASSSRADEQYF	TGTGCCAGCAGTTCAAGGGCCGACGAGCAGTACTTC
TRBV11-2	TRBD1	TRBJ2-5	NA	CASSLGADRETQYF	TGTGCCAGCAGCTTAGGGGCGGACAGGGAGACCCAGTACTTC
TRBV30	TRBD1	TRBJ1-6	NA	CAWSGGTGASPLHF	TGTGCCTGGAGTGGTGGGACAGGGGCTTCACCCCTCCACTTT
TRBV21-1	NA	TRBJ2-7	few	CASFRVFTEQYF	TGTGCCAGCTTCAGGGTTTTTACCGAGCAGTACTTC
TRBV6-5	NA	TRBJ2-5	few	CASSEGREETQYF	TGTGCCAGCAGTGAGGGCAGGGAAGAGACCCAGTACTTC
TRBV7-2	NA	TRBJ2-1	few	CASSLFGGRYNEQFF	TGTGCCAGCAGCCTATTTGGGGGGCGATACAATGAGCAGTTCTTC
TRBV20-1	NA	TRBJ2-7	NA	CSARGYEQYF	TGCAGTGCTAGAGGTTACGAGCAGTACTTC
TRBV29-1	NA	TRBJ1-1	few	CSAQLGQNTEAFF	TGCAGCGCTCAATTGGGACAGAACACTGAAGCTTTCTTT
TRBV7-8	TRBD1	TRBJ2-4	NA	CASSPPGQGVIERKNIQYF	TGTGCCAGCAGCCCCCCAGGACAGGGGGTAATAGAGCGGAAAAACATTCAGTACTTC
TRBV30	NA	TRBJ1-3	NA	CAWSVLGNTIYF	TGTGCCTGGAGTGTACTGGGAAACACCATATATTTT
TRBV5-1	NA	TRBJ2-3	few	CASREFGTDTQYF	TGCGCCAGCAGGGAGTTCGGCACAGATACGCAGTATTTT
TRBV30	NA	TRBJ1-1	NA	CAWSALGNMNTEAFF	TGTGCCTGGAGTGCCCTCGGGAACATGAACACTGAAGCTTTCTTT
TRBV9	NA	TRBJ1-6	few	CASSQVGGAESPLHF	TGTGCCAGCAGCCAAGTGGGGGGCGCGGAATCACCCCTCCACTTT
TRBV6-1	NA	TRBJ2-7	NA	CASRQAQVYEQYF	TGTGCCAGCAGGCAGGCTCAGGTTTACGAGCAGTACTTC
TRBV7-9	NA	TRBJ1-1	NA	CASSLGYSAFF	TGTGCCAGCAGCTTAGGGTATTCAGCTTTCTTT
TRBV18	NA	TRBJ1-4	NA	CASSPPGGMKEKLFF	TGTGCCAGCTCACCACCGGGAGGGATGAAGGAAAAACTGTTTTTT
TRBV4-1	TRBD1	TRBJ2-6	NA	CASSRVQGAVSSGANVLTF	TGCGCCAGCAGCCGGGTACAGGGGGCTGTAAGCTCTGGGGCCAACGTCCTGACTTTC
TRBV30	NA	TRBJ1-1	NA	CAWNGGRTEAFF	TGTGCCTGGAATGGGGGGCGCACTGAAGCTTTCTTT
TRBV5-4	NA	TRBJ1-2	few	CASSLGRNYGYTF	TGTGCCAGCAGCCTCGGCAGAAACTATGGCTACACCTTC
TRBV7-9	TRBD2	TRBJ2-3	few	CASSQGLAADTQYF	TGTGCCAGCAGCCAGGGACTAGCCGCGGATACGCAGTATTTT
TRBV18	TRBD2	TRBJ2-3	few	CASSLSGLEADTQYF	TGTGCCAGCTCACTCTCGGGACTAGAGGCAGATACGCAGTATTTT
TRBV25-1	NA	TRBJ2-5	NA	CASSERDGETQYF	TGTGCCAGCAGTGAGCGAGATGGAGAGACCCAGTACTTC
TRBV6-5	NA	TRBJ2-2	few	CASFSGDHGELFF	TGTGCCAGTTTCTCAGGGGACCACGGGGAGCTGTTTTTT
TRBV18	NA	TRBJ1-1	NA	CASSPGAGTEAFF	TGTGCCAGCTCACCAGGGGCGGGAACTGAAGCTTTCTTT
TRBV18	NA	TRBJ1-2	few	CASSPLQRVVDGYTF	TGTGCCAGCTCACCCTTACAGAGGGTTGTAGATGGCTACACCTTC
TRBV5-1	NA	TRBJ1-5	NA	CASSLFGLDGQPQHF	TGCGCCAGCAGCTTGTTCGGGCTCGACGGACAGCCCCAGCATTTT
TRBV28	TRBD1	TRBJ1-5	few	CASSLMWTGTQPQHF	TGTGCCAGCAGTTTAATGTGGACAGGAACACAGCCCCAGCATTTT
TRBV29-1	NA	TRBJ1-1	few	CSVEDEGQNTEAFF	TGCAGCGTTGAAGATGAAGGACAGAACACTGAAGCTTTCTTT